What follows is one T cell receptor (beta chain) and its context. Its antigen is not known. These data belong to a study of cytomegalovirus exposure and HLA in healthy donors. Overall study results and limits: The number of N-insertions in an Asian-associated ancestry cluster was reportedly below the approximately 680-donor mean in a later analysis.

This CDR3 contains 16 residues. Per germline, CDR1 MGHRA and CDR2 YSYEKL. V was trimmed by 2 bases and J by 4 bases, leaving 17 bases between them. 13 Jbeta primers and 60 Vbeta primers were used for the PCR. Measured with immunoSEQ multiplex PCR; TCRdb has only the in-frame clones, and not every one. In the table there are 100,000 to 150,000 clones, about 81% of which are singletons. These donors, healthy bone marrow donors, were studied. The sequencing input was PBMCs. The sequence came from a woman aged 30 to 39 in good health and CMV-seronegative. V usage is TRBV4-1 and J usage is TRBJ1-1; D might be TRBD1 (5 bases). CDR3 amino acids: CASSQLIGGVGTEAFF. As DNA, the CDR3 is TGCGCCAGCAGCCAATTAATCGGGGGGGTTGGCACTGAAGCTTTCTTT.